One sample yielded the 20 T cell receptor beta chains listed below, sequenced in a study of OX40 agonist ivuxolimab in advanced cancers. Sequencing was performed with immunoSEQ multiplex PCR; in TCRdb, only in-frame clones are kept and a portion is missing. This table holds tens of thousands of clones, approximately 86% found once. The sample was CD4+ or CD8+ T cells sorted from blood, taken in a trial of the OX40 agonist ivuxolimab. These TCRs come from an adult with an advanced solid tumor such as melanoma, head and neck, liver or kidney cancer.

DNA for the CDR3: TGTGCCAGCAGACCGCCCGGGGCCAACGTCCTGACTTTC. Encoded protein: CASRPPGANVLTF. The chain recombines TRBV11-2 with TRBJ2-6, with D hard to call. The CDR3 is 13 amino acids. Germline V gives CDR1 SGHAT, CDR2 FQNNGV. V was clipped by 6 bases and J by 4 bases, with 7 bases between them.

The chain has TRBV6-5 and TRBJ2-2; D could derive from TRBD1 or TRBD2 (6 bases each). The V gene lost 5 bases and the J gene lost 13 bases, with 23 bases spanning the gap. This CDR3 spans 15 amino acids. Germline V lookup: CDR1 MNHEY, CDR2 SVGAGI. Here the CDR3 reads CASSPASGAQDVLFF. For the CDR3, the DNA is TGTGCCAGCAGTCCTGCCTCGGGGGCCCAGGATGTGCTGTTTTTT.

The chain uses TRBV6-5 and TRBJ2-3, with 10 bases identical to TRBD2. The germline V gene has CDR1 MNHEY and CDR2 SVGAGI. The J segment lost 4 bases and the V segment lost 8 bases, leaving 9 bases of the junction unmatched. This CDR3 spans 15 amino acids. CDR3 bases: TGTGCCAGCGGCCAGAGCGGGGGGGCGGCAGATACGCAGTATTTT. Translating it yields CASGQSGGAADTQYF.

The rearrangement uses TRBV29-1 and TRBJ1-1; TRBD1 is a possible D gene (6 bases). V dropped 4 bases and J dropped 1 base, with 16 bases sitting between them. Germline V gives CDR1 SQVTM, CDR2 ANQGSEA. The CDR3 has 15 residues. The CDR3 DNA reads as TGCAGCGTTGTCACACGGAGAGGGGGGAACACTGAAGCTTTCTTT. Protein sequence: CSVVTRRGGNTEAFF.

The chain has TRBV2 and TRBJ2-7, with TRBD2 matching 8 bases. CDR3 size: 15 residues. In germline, CDR1 is SNHLY, CDR2 FYNNEI. V trimming: 3 bases; J trimming: 4 bases; junction bases outside the gene matches: 8. The CDR3 nucleotides are TGTGCCAGCAGTGAGGGGATAGCGGGGATATACGAGCAGTACTTC. Amino acid sequence: CASSEGIAGIYEQYF.

V gene TRBV7-9 combines with J gene TRBJ2-1; D unresolved. CDR3 length: 14 amino acids. V was pared by 2 bases and J by 0 bases, with 5 bases between. Germline CDR1 and CDR2: SEHNR and FQNEAQ (reference sequence). CDR3 sequence: CASSLMSSYNEQFF. CDR3 sequence (DNA): TGTGCCAGCAGCTTAATGAGCTCCTACAATGAGCAGTTCTTC.

The rearrangement uses TRBV6-6 and TRBJ2-7; D uncertain. The ends were cut back, 0 bases at V and 2 bases at J, with 11 bases in the middle. Germline V gives CDR1 MNHNY, CDR2 SVGAGI (reference sequence). The CDR3 is 15 residues long. CDR3 amino acids: CASSYSETGTYEQYF. As DNA, the CDR3 is TGTGCCAGCAGTTACTCTGAGACGGGTACCTACGAGCAGTACTTC.

This chain joins TRBV4-2 and TRBJ2-7; 9 bases match TRBD1. Germline trimming cut 3 bases from V and 2 bases from J; bases unmatched to any gene: 8. Germline CDR1 LGHNA, CDR2 YNFKEQ. This CDR3 spans 16 amino acids. The CDR3 region is CASSQNRGPPPYEQYF. CDR3 in DNA: TGTGCCAGCAGCCAGAACAGGGGGCCTCCACCCTACGAGCAGTACTTC.

The chain has TRBV11-3 and TRBJ2-1, with D maybe TRBD2 (6 bases). Looked up from germline, CDR1 is SGHNT and CDR2 is YENEEA. The V end lost 3 bases, the J end lost 0 bases, and 12 bases lay between the germline ends. This CDR3 spans 16 amino acids. Written as DNA, the CDR3 is TGTGCCAGCAGCTTGAGACGGGGGAGCTCCTACAATGAGCAGTTCTTC. It encodes CASSLRRGSSYNEQFF.

This chain links TRBV5-1 with TRBJ2-7, with a tentative D call TRBD1 (6 bases). The CDR3 loop spans 15 amino acids. Germline lookup yields CDR1 SGHRS and CDR2 YFSETQ. V gave up 4 bases and J gave up 0 bases, with 14 bases separating them. The CDR3 sequence: CASSLTGSSSYEQYF. DNA for the CDR3: TGCGCCAGCAGCCTGACAGGTTCGAGCTCCTACGAGCAGTACTTC.

This rearrangement joins TRBV4-1 to TRBJ2-7; 7 bases are shared with TRBD1. The junction had 11 bases not matched to a gene; V was cut back by 0 bases and J by 3 bases. From germline, CDR1 is MGHRA and CDR2 YSYEKL. The CDR3 totals 17 residues. CDR3 sequence: CASSQETGTVSLYEQYF. The CDR3 DNA follows: TGCGCCAGCAGCCAAGAAACCGGGACAGTCTCCCTCTACGAGCAGTACTTC.

The V gene is TRBV14, the J gene TRBJ2-2, with 9 positions matching TRBD2. Germline assignment: CDR1 SGHDN and CDR2 FVKESK. This CDR3 contains 15 residues. V was pared by 3 bases and J by 5 bases, with 4 bases of the junction left unmatched. The CDR3 DNA follows: TGTGCCAGCAGCCATCTAGCGGGGCTGACCGGGGAGCTGTTTTTT. This translates into CASSHLAGLTGELFF.

The genes are TRBV25-1 and TRBJ2-7; D remains ambiguous. The CDR3 contains 11 residues. Germline values: CDR1 MGHDK, CDR2 SYGVNS. With 8 bases removed from V and 0 bases from J, the gap between germline ends came to 5 bases. The CDR3 here is CASGISYEQYF. In DNA, the CDR3 is TGTGCCAGCGGCATCTCCTACGAGCAGTACTTC.

The chain links TRBV27 to TRBJ1-3; D unclear. From germline, CDR1 is MNHEY and CDR2 SMNVEV (reference sequence). The CDR3 runs 13 residues. Trimming removed 6 bases at V and 0 bases at J, with 6 bases between. This CDR3 is CASSSHSGNTIYF. Written as DNA, the CDR3 is TGTGCCAGCAGCAGCCACTCTGGAAACACCATATATTTT.

The chain combines TRBV5-5 with TRBJ2-1, with 12 bases lining up with TRBD2. The germline CDR1 and CDR2 sequences are SGHKS and YYEKEE (reference sequence). V was pared by 0 bases and J by 8 bases, with 3 bases of the junction left unmatched. The CDR3 length is 15 residues. Here the CDR3 reads CASSLASGGAYEQFF. The CDR3 nucleotides read TGTGCCAGCAGCTTGGCTAGCGGGGGGGCCTATGAGCAGTTCTTC.

This clone appeared once. The chain uses TRBV27 and TRBJ1-1; D is unclear. Germline CDR1 is MNHEY and CDR2 is SMNVEV (reference sequence). The CDR3 is 12 residues long. Deletions cut 8 bases from V and 7 bases from J, with 14 bases between. The CDR3 here is CASGNWAVEAFF. Written as DNA, the CDR3 is TGTGCCAGCGGAAATTGGGCCGTTGAAGCTTTCTTT.

This chain links TRBV4-1 with TRBJ2-7, with a possible D match to TRBD1 (6 bases). CDR1 and CDR2 from the germline V gene are MGHRA and YSYEKL. The CDR3 contains 15 residues. The V gene lost 1 base and the J gene lost 1 base, with 11 bases spanning the gap. The CDR3 coding sequence is TGCGCCAGCAGCCAAGGCCAGGGGCGTTCCTACGAGCAGTACTTC. The encoded protein is CASSQGQGRSYEQYF.

V and J are TRBV11-2 and TRBJ1-1; TRBD1 is a possible D gene (5 bases). The CDR3 totals 12 residues. Germline V gives CDR1 SGHAT, CDR2 FQNNGV. Trimming took 7 bases from V and 11 from J, leaving 17 bases between them. CDR3 sequence reads: CASTSKGHGAFF. Written as DNA, the CDR3 is TGTGCCAGCACCTCGAAGGGGCACGGGGCTTTCTTT.

This clone was counted only a few times. The conserved final phenylalanine or tryptophan is absent from the CDR3, which likely points to a read error. The DNA is omitted, as the CDR3 cannot be located on it reliably, and the CDR3 follows TCRdb's listing. The V gene is TRBV27, the J gene TRBJ2-7. Per the germline V gene, CDR1 is MNHEY and CDR2 is SMNVEV (reference sequence). The CDR3 is 12 residues long, ends included. Here the CDR3 reads CASSFLRFRLGR.

J is TRBJ2-7 and V is TRBV27; 8 positions agree with TRBD1. The CDR3 has 15 residues. From germline, CDR1 is MNHEY and CDR2 SMNVEV (reference sequence). Unmatched junction bases numbered 11, after V lost 5 bases and J lost 5 bases. The CDR3 here is CASSNPRRGQNEQYF. The CDR3 DNA reads TGTGCCAGCAGTAATCCGCGCAGGGGGCAAAACGAGCAGTACTTC.